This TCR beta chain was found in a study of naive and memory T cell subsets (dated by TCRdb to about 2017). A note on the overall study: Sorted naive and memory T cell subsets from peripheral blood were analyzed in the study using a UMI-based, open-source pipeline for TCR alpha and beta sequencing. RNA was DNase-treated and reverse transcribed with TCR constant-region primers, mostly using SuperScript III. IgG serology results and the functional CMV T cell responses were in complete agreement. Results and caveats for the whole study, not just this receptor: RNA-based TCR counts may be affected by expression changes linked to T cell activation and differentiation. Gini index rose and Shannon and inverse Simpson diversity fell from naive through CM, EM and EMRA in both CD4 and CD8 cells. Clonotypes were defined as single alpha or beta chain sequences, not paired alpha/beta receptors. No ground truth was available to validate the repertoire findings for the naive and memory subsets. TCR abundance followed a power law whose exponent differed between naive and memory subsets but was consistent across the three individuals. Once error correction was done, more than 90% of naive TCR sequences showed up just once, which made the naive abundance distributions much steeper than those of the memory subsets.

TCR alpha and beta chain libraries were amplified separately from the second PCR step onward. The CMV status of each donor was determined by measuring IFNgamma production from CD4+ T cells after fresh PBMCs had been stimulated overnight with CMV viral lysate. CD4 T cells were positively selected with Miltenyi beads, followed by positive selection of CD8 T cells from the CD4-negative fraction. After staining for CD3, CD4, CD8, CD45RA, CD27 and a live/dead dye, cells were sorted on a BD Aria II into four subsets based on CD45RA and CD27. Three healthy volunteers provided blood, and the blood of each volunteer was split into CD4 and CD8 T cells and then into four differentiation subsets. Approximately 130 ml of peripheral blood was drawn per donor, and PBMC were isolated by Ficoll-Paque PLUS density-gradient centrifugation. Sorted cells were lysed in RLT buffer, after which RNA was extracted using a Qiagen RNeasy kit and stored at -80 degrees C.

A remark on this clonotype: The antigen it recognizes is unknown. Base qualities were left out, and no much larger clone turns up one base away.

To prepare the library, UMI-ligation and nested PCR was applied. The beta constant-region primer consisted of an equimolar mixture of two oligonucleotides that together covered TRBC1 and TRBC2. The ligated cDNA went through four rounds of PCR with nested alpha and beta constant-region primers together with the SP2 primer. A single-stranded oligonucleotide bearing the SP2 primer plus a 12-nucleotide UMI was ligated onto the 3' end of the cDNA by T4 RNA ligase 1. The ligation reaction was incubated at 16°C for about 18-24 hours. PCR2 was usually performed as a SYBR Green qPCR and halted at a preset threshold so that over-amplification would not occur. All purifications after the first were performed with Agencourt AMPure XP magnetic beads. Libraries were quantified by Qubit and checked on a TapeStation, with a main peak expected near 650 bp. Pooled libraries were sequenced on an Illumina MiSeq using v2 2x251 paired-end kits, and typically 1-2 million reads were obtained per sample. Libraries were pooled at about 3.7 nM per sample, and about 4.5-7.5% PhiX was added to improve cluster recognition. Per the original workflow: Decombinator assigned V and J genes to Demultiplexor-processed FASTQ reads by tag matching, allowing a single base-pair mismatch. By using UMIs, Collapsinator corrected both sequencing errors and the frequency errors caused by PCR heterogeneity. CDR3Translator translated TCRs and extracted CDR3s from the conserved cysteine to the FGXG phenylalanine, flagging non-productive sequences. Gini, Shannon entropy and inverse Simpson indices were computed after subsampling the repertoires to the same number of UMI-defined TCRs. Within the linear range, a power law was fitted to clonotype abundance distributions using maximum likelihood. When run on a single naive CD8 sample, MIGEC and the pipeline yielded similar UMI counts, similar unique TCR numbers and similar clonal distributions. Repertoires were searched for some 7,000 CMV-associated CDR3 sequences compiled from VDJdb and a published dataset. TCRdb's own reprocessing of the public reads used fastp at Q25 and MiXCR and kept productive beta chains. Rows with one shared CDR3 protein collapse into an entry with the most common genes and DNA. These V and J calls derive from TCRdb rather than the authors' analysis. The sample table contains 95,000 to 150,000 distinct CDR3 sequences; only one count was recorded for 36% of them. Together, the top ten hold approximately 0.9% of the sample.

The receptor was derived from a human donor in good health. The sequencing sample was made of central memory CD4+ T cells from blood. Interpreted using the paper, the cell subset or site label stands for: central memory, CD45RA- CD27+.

The DNA reads as follows: TGTGCCAGCAGCCCGCGGGGGAGGACTGAAGCTTTCTTT. The translation is CASSPRGRTEAFF. The receptor chain draws on TRBV3-1 and TRBJ1-1; a tentative D match to TRBD1 spans 5 bases. CDR1 and CDR2 are read off the germline V gene (reference sequence) as LGHDT and YNNKEL. Cut back by 4 bases and 5 bases, the V and J ends lie 11 bases apart. The CDR3 starts with the cysteine, ends with the phenylalanine, and has 13 residues. The kept DNA is CDR3 alone, 39 bases in frame from the first base.